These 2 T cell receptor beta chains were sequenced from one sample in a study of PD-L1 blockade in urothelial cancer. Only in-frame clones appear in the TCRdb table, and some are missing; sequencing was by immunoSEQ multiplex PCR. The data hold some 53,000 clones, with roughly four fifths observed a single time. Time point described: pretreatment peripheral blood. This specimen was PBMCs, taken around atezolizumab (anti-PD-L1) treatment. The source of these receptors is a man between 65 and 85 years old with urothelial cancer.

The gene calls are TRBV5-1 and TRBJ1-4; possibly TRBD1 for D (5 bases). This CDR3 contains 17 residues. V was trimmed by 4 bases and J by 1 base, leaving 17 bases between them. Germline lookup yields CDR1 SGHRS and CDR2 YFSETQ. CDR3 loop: CASSLGVQRGTNEKLFF. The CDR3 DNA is TGCGCCAGCAGCCTTGGGGTCCAAAGGGGAACTAATGAAAAACTGTTTTTT.

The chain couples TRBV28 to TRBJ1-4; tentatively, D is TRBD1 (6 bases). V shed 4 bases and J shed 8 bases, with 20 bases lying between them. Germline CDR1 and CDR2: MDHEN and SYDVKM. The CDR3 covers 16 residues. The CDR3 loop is CASSSLGGGRGEKLFF. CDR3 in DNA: TGTGCCAGCAGTTCCCTAGGCGGGGGGCGAGGCGAAAAACTGTTTTTT.